These 22 T cell receptor beta chains share one sample of origin, sequenced in a study of HIV-infected patients and healthy controls. The repertoire came from unfractionated whole blood and reflected all unsorted peripheral T cells. Reverse transcription used 450 to 550 ng RNA and constant-region primers for alpha and beta. Using multiplexing indices, alpha and beta chain libraries were generated apart by chain-specific third strand synthesis. MiXCR was run by TCRdb on the 5' RACE reads, yielding one entry per CDR3 protein. The sample holds roughly 10,000 distinct CDR3 sequences; over 7.5% are singletons and the top ten take more than 5%. Sequences were obtained from blood. These receptors were obtained from an adult in good health.

This clonotype qualifies as medium-sized. The V and J genes are TRBV7-9 and TRBJ2-1, with 12 bases matching TRBD2. The V gene's germline CDR1 is SEHNR and CDR2 FQNEAQ (reference sequence). After removal of 3 bases from V and 5 bases from J, the junction contained 2 bases not matched to a gene. This CDR3 has 15 residues. Written as DNA, the CDR3 is TGTGCCAGCAGCTTGACTAGCGGGAGAAACAATGAGCAGTTCTTC. Translation gives CASSLTSGRNNEQFF. Together with reference TRBV7-9 and TRBJ2-1, the CDR3 gives the full variable domain: DTGVSQNPRHKITKRGQNVTFRCDPISEHNRLYWYRQTLGQGPEFLTYFQNEAQLEKSRLLSDRFSAERPKGSFSTLEIQRTEQGDSAMYLCASSLTSGRNNEQFFGPGTRLTVL.

By proportion, this clonotype is medium-sized. The V gene is TRBV12-3 or TRBV12-4, the J gene TRBJ2-3, with D perhaps TRBD2 (6 bases). The V and J ends lost 5 bases and 2 bases respectively, with 17 bases between them. This CDR3 is built from 16 residues. CDR3 region: CASSPHGLATTDTQYF. The CDR3 DNA reads TGTGCCAGCAGTCCCCACGGTCTAGCGACCACAGATACGCAGTATTTT.

This clonotype has at least ten counts. J is TRBJ2-6 and V is TRBV7-7; D not resolved. This CDR3 spans 14 amino acids. Germline V gene data show CDR1 as SSHAT and CDR2 as FNYEAQ (reference sequence). The V gene lost 4 bases and the J gene lost 1 base, with 5 bases spanning the gap. The CDR3 DNA sequence: TGTGCCAGCAGCTCCGATTCTGGGGCCAACGTCCTGACTTTC. Residues: CASSSDSGANVLTF.

This clonotype appeared many times. The rearrangement joins TRBV6-6 to TRBJ2-5; perhaps TRBD2 as D (5 bases). Germline lookup yields CDR1 MNHNY and CDR2 SVGAGI (reference sequence). This CDR3 contains 14 residues. V was cut by 3 bases and J by 4 bases, with 12 bases left in between. The CDR3 nucleotides read TGTGCCAGCAGTTATGAGGGTCGAAGAGAGACCCAGTACTTC. Protein sequence: CASSYEGRRETQYF.

This clonotype came up many times. J is TRBJ1-6 and V is TRBV6-5; no definite D call. V lost 6 bases to trimming and J lost 0 bases, with 6 bases between them. This CDR3 has 14 amino acids. The germline gives CDR1 MNHEY, CDR2 SVGAGI. The CDR3 nucleotides read TGTGCCAGCAGGAGGAGCTCCTATAATTCACCCCTCCACTTT. Amino acids: CASRRSSYNSPLHF.

This clonotype occurred many times. This sequence joins TRBV7-8 and TRBJ1-1; 10 positions agree with TRBD1. This CDR3 contains 16 residues. CDR1 and CDR2 from the germline V gene are SGHVS and FQNEAQ. The junction had 7 bases not matched to a gene; V was cut back by 5 bases and J by 1 base. DNA of the CDR3: TGTGCCAGCAGCCTCCGGGACAGGGGTTCGAACACTGAAGCTTTCTTT. It codes for CASSLRDRGSNTEAFF. Looking up the rest from reference TRBV7-8 and TRBJ1-1 gives the full variable domain: GAGVSQSPRYKVAKRGQDVALRCDPISGHVSLFWYQQALGQGPEFLTYFQNEAQLDKSGLPSDRFFAERPEGSVSTLKIQRTQQEDSAVYLCASSLRDRGSNTEAFFGQGTRLTVV.

This clonotype was recorded at least ten times. The rearrangement joins TRBV15 to TRBJ1-1; D call uncertain. The CDR3 consists of 13 residues. Germline assignment: CDR1 LNHNV and CDR2 YYDKDF (reference sequence). Trimming removed 8 bases at V and 2 bases at J, with 12 bases between. The CDR3 sequence is CATGGRINTEAFF. The CDR3 bases are TGTGCCACCGGAGGGAGGATCAACACTGAAGCTTTCTTT.

This clonotype was detected many times. The chain carries TRBV30 and TRBJ2-2; D remains unclear. Germline V gives CDR1 GTSNPN, CDR2 SVGIG (reference sequence). This CDR3 comprises 13 residues. Trimming pared 4 bases from V and 4 bases from J, leaving 10 bases between. CDR3 sequence: CAWTRVATGELFF. CDR3 DNA sequence: TGTGCCTGGACACGGGTTGCCACCGGGGAGCTGTTTTTT.

This clonotype is labeled medium-sized (0.01 to 0.1%). The chain uses TRBV24-1 and TRBJ2-2, with 7 bases matching TRBD2. V gave up 1 base and J gave up 4 bases; unmatched junction bases: 5. Germline V CDR1 and CDR2: KGHDR, SFDVKD. The CDR3 length is 16 residues. The CDR3 DNA reads TGTGCCACCAGTGATTTCTCCAGGGAGGGCACCGGGGAGCTGTTTTTT. Translation: CATSDFSREGTGELFF.

This clonotype was observed at least ten times. A read error is possible here, since a much larger clone lies one base away. The genes are TRBV7-7 and TRBJ1-1; no firm D call. The CDR3 consists of 13 residues. CDR1 and CDR2 from the germline V gene are SSHAT and FNYEAQ (reference sequence). V gave up 1 base and J gave up 0 bases, with 3 bases separating them. This CDR3 is CASSLGMNTEAFF. In nucleotides, the CDR3 is TGTGCCAGCAGCTTAGGTATGAACACTGAAGCTTTCTTT.

This clonotype was seen more than once but under ten times. The V and J genes are TRBV20-1 and TRBJ2-4, with 9 bases that match TRBD1. The CDR3 runs to 15 residues. V was clipped by 6 bases and J by 7 bases; unmatched bases: 13. The V gene's germline CDR1 is DFQATT and CDR2 SNEGSKA (reference sequence). CDR3 sequence: CSAQGLTGGRNIQYF. In DNA, the CDR3 is TGCAGTGCCCAGGGCCTGACAGGGGGAAGGAACATTCAGTACTTC.

This clonotype was seen ten or more times. CDR3 DNA: TGTGCCAGCAGGGGGCCTGGAAACACCATATATTTT. Residues: CASRGPGNTIYF. This rearrangement joins TRBV6-5 to TRBJ1-3, with D tentatively TRBD1 (5 bases). Looked up from germline, CDR1 is MNHEY and CDR2 is SVGAGI. The CDR3 runs to 12 residues. V was shortened by 6 bases and J by 2 bases, with 5 bases between the two germline ends.

This clonotype was counted ten times or more. DNA for the CDR3: TGTGCCAGCAGGGCCCTCATGAACACTGAAGCTTTCTTT. Its protein is CASRALMNTEAFF. The chain couples TRBV2 to TRBJ1-1; D remains ambiguous. V lost 6 bases to trimming and J lost 0 bases, with 8 bases between them. This CDR3 comprises 13 residues. Germline V gene data show CDR1 as SNHLY and CDR2 as FYNNEI.

This clonotype was found many times. V and J are TRBV7-3 and TRBJ2-2; 10 bases line up with TRBD2. The V gene's germline CDR1 is SGHTA and CDR2 FQGTGA. The CDR3 spans 16 residues. V lost 1 base, J lost 5 bases, and 4 bases stayed unmatched. CDR3 sequence (DNA): TGTGCCAGCAGCTTAAATCCTAGCGGGGGAACCGGGGAGCTGTTTTTT. Translating it yields CASSLNPSGGTGELFF.

This clonotype was found a few times. The rearrangement uses TRBV10-3 and TRBJ2-7, with unresolved D. Germline assignment: CDR1 ENHRY and CDR2 SYGVKD. V shed 5 bases and J shed 4 bases, with 9 bases lying between them. This CDR3 spans 12 amino acids. The CDR3 DNA follows: TGTGCCATCAGTACAGACCAATACGAGCAGTACTTC. Protein sequence: CAISTDQYEQYF.

The chain uses TRBV28 and TRBJ2-7; no clear D. The CDR3 is 13 residues long. Trimming pared 10 bases from V and 1 base from J, leaving 14 bases between. Germline V CDR1 and CDR2: MDHEN, SYDVKM. The CDR3 reads CAIKTPGSYEQYF. The CDR3 DNA follows: TGTGCCATAAAAACTCCCGGGTCCTACGAGCAGTACTTC.

This clonotype was seen many times. The J gene is TRBJ2-5, the V gene TRBV7-9, with D perhaps given as TRBD1 or TRBD2 (5 bases each). Per the germline V gene, CDR1 is SEHNR and CDR2 is FQNEAQ (reference sequence). The V end was cut by 4 bases, the J end by 5 bases, with 20 bases between. This CDR3 spans 16 amino acids. CDR3 coding DNA: TGTGCCAGCAGCTCTTTAGCCCGGGGACGCATCGAGACCCAGTACTTC. It is translated as CASSSLARGRIETQYF.

The chain recombines TRBV12-3 or TRBV12-4 with TRBJ2-7; the match to TRBD1 covers 8 bases. This CDR3 comprises 15 residues. V lost 5 bases and J lost 2; bases outside the gene matches: 8. The CDR3 nucleotides read TGTGCCAGCAGTAATGTCGGGACAGGCACCTACGAGCAGTACTTC. As protein: CASSNVGTGTYEQYF.

CDR3 residues: CSGGDGRNEQFF. CDR3 DNA sequence: TGCAGCGGGGGGGACGGACGCAATGAGCAGTTCTTC. The chain has TRBV29-1 and TRBJ2-1; D perhaps matches TRBD2 (6 bases). The CDR3 spans 12 residues. Germline-derived CDR1 and CDR2 are SQVTM and ANQGSEA. V lost 7 bases, J lost 6 bases, and 13 bases lay in between.

Relative to its sample, this clonotype is medium-sized. The gene calls are TRBV5-1 and TRBJ1-1, with 11 bases identical to TRBD1. The V segment lost 2 bases and the J segment 7 bases; nucleotides outside the gene matches: 7. CDR1 SGHRS and CDR2 YFSETQ come from the germline V gene. The CDR3 has 15 amino acids. DNA for the CDR3: TGCGCCAGCAGCTTTACGGGGACAGGGGGAAGTGAAGCTTTCTTT. Translating gives CASSFTGTGGSEAFF.

The table lists this clonotype with many counts. The chain combines TRBV6-2 or TRBV6-3 with TRBJ2-7, with 8 bases that match TRBD1. Germline CDR1 and CDR2: MNHEY and SVGEGT. The CDR3 consists of 13 residues. V lost 6 bases, J lost 3 bases, and 4 bases stayed unmatched. The CDR3 DNA follows: TGTGCCAGCAGCCGGGACAGGATCTACGAGCAGTACTTC. Encoded protein: CASSRDRIYEQYF.

In its sample, this clonotype was seen a few times. This sequence joins TRBV10-2 and TRBJ2-4, with D unclear. CDR3 size: 12 residues. Germline CDR1 and CDR2: WSHSY and SAAADI. V was shortened by 5 bases and J by 3 bases, with 5 bases between the two germline ends. The CDR3 sequence: CASSSSKNIQYF. Written as DNA, the CDR3 is TGCGCCAGCAGTTCCAGCAAAAACATTCAGTACTTC.